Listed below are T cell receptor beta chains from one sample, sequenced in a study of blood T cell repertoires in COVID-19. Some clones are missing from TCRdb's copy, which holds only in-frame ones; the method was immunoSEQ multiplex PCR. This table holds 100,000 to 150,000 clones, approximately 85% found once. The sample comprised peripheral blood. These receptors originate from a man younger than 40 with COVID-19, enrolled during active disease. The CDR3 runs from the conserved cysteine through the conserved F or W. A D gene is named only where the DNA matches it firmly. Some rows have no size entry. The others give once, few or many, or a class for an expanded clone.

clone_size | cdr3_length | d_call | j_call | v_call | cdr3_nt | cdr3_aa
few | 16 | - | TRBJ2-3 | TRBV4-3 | TGCGCCAGCAGCCAAGACGGGGGGCAAAGCACAGATACGCAGTATTTT | CASSQDGGQSTDTQYF
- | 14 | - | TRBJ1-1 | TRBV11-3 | TGTGCCAGCAGCTTAGATCGGGGGGACACTGAAGCTTTCTTT | CASSLDRGDTEAFF
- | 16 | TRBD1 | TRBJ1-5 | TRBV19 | TGTGCCAGTAGTATAGTGACAGGGGGCGGGAATCAGCCCCAGCATTTT | CASSIVTGGGNQPQHF
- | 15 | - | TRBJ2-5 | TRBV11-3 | TGTGCCAGCAGCCCCCCAACGGGAGCAATACAGACCCAGTACTTC | CASSPPTGAIQTQYF
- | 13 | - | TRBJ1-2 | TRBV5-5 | TGTGCCAGCAGCTTGGGCGTTTTTTATGGCTACACCTTC | CASSLGVFYGYTF
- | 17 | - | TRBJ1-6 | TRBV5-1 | TGCGCCAGCAGCTTGGGACCGACAGGATCTGGTAATTCACCCCTCCACTTT | CASSLGPTGSGNSPLHF
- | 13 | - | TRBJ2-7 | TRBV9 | TGTGCCAGCAGCGAGGAGGGGGGGTACGAGCAGTACTTC | CASSEEGGYEQYF
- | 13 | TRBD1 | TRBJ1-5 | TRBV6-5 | TGTGCCAGCAGTTACGGCAGGGGGTGGCCCCAGCATTTT | CASSYGRGWPQHF
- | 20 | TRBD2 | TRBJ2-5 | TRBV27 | TGTGCCAGCAGTCCTCACCCCCTCCTAGCGGGAGGGCTCCCCGGGGAGACCCAGTACTTC | CASSPHPLLAGGLPGETQYF
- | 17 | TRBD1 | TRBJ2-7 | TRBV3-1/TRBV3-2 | TGTGCCAGCAGCCCTCTCTACGGGACAGGGGAGCGCGACGAGCAGTACTTC | CASSPLYGTGERDEQYF
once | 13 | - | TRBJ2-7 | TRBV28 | TGTGCCAGCAGTTTGCAGGGCTCCTACGAGCAGTACTTC | CASSLQGSYEQYF
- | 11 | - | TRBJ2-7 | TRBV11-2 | TGTGCCAGCAGTTCCCTCTACGAGCAGTACTTC | CASSSLYEQYF
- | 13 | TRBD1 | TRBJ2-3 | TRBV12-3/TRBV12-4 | TGTGCCAGCGGACAGGGTAGCACAGATACGCAGTATTTT | CASGQGSTDTQYF